These 30 T cell receptor beta chains were sequenced from one sample in a study of blood T cell repertoires in COVID-19. This table comes from immunoSEQ multiplex PCR, and its TCRdb copy is limited to in-frame clones, with some not included. This table has some 210,000 clones, 70% to 90% appearing once. The specimen was PBMCs or T cells enriched from blood (not recorded which). All receptors come from a young man with acute COVID-19.

The rearrangement joins TRBV15 to TRBJ2-5; TRBD1 aligns across 10 bases. Germline CDR1 and CDR2: LNHNV and YYDKDF (reference sequence). The ends lost 1 base at V and 5 bases at J; junction bases unmatched: 4. The length of the CDR3 is 15 residues. This chain's CDR3 is CATSRGQGARETQYF. The CDR3 nucleotides are TGTGCCACCAGCAGAGGACAGGGGGCGCGGGAGACCCAGTACTTC.

As concerns this clone: This sample includes further DNA sequences coding for the same CDR3. The V and J genes are TRBV5-1 and TRBJ2-2; D gene uncertain. Germline CDR1 SGHRS, CDR2 YFSETQ. The CDR3 totals 15 residues. Trimming cost V 2 bases and J 0 bases, with 8 bases left between them. CDR3 residues: CASSLSGANTGELFF. Here the CDR3 DNA reads TGCGCCAGCAGCTTATCAGGCGCGAACACCGGGGAGCTGTTTTTT.

The chain employs TRBV5-6 and TRBJ2-7, with 7 nucleotides matching TRBD1. CDR3 length: 14 residues. V lost 3 bases, J lost 3 bases, and 6 bases stayed unmatched. Germline V gene lookup returns CDR1 SGHDT and CDR2 YYEEEE. The DNA of the CDR3 is TGTGCCAGCAGCTCACTTGGACAGGACTACGAGCAGTACTTC. It translates to CASSSLGQDYEQYF.

The chain combines TRBV5-6 with TRBJ2-5; 12 bases are shared with TRBD2. Per the germline V gene, CDR1 is SGHDT and CDR2 is YYEEEE. J was trimmed by 1 base and V by 4 bases; bases with no gene match: 2. This CDR3 spans 15 amino acids. The CDR3 region is CASSRTSGAQETQYF. Written as DNA, the CDR3 is TGTGCCAGCAGCCGGACTAGCGGGGCCCAAGAGACCCAGTACTTC.

The chain joins TRBV4-1 to TRBJ2-7; tentatively, D is TRBD2 (5 bases). The V gene lost 4 bases and the J gene lost 2 bases, with 15 bases spanning the gap. The length of the CDR3 is 15 residues. From germline, CDR1 is MGHRA and CDR2 YSYEKL. The CDR3 sequence: CASSPTEAGPYEQYF. The DNA for the CDR3 is TGCGCCAGCAGCCCCACGGAGGCGGGTCCCTACGAGCAGTACTTC.

This chain's CDR3 is CASSPGAGELFF. CDR3 DNA: TGCGCCAGCAGCCCGGGGGCCGGGGAGCTGTTTTTT. The rearrangement joins TRBV5-1 to TRBJ2-2; D possibly corresponds to TRBD2 (6 bases). Trimming left V 4 bases short and J 6 bases short, with 7 bases between. Germline V gene lookup returns CDR1 SGHRS and CDR2 YFSETQ. This CDR3 contains 12 residues.

This chain connects TRBV19 to TRBJ2-2, with 8 nucleotides matching TRBD2. CDR1 and CDR2 (germline): LNHDA, SQIVND (reference sequence). The CDR3 has 16 residues. V shed 3 bases and J 1 base; nucleotides not matched to a gene: 4. CDR3 amino acids: CASSISAGGNTGELFF. The CDR3 DNA is TGTGCCAGTAGTATTTCGGCGGGGGGGAACACCGGGGAGCTGTTTTTT.

The rearrangement joins TRBV19 to TRBJ1-6; possibly TRBD1 for D (6 bases). This CDR3 comprises 13 residues. Trimming pared 5 bases from V and 7 bases from J, leaving 9 bases between. Germline lookup yields CDR1 LNHDA and CDR2 SQIVND (reference sequence). The chain's CDR3 is CASSQGHNSPLHF. In nucleotides, the CDR3 is TGTGCCAGTAGTCAGGGGCACAATTCACCCCTCCACTTT. Using reference TRBV19 and TRBJ1-6 for the parts outside the CDR3, the full variable domain is DGGITQSPKYLFRKEGQNVTLSCEQNLNHDAMYWYRQDPGQGLRLIYYSQIVNDFQKGDIAEGYSVSREKKESFPLTVTSAQKNPTAFYLCASSQGHNSPLHFGNGTRLTVT.

The J gene is TRBJ1-6, the V gene TRBV6-5; weak D call: TRBD1 (5 bases). V lost 5 bases to trimming and J lost 10 bases, with 12 bases between them. Germline CDR1 MNHEY, CDR2 SVGAGI. The CDR3 loop spans 13 amino acids. The CDR3: CASSPGTYSPLHF. For the CDR3, the DNA is TGTGCCAGCAGTCCGGGGACTTACTCACCCCTCCACTTT.

V and J are TRBV7-2 and TRBJ2-7; 7 nucleotides agree with TRBD2. J was trimmed by 4 bases and V by 4 bases; bases with no gene match: 10. CDR1 is SGHTA and CDR2 is FQGNSA in the germline V gene. The CDR3 spans 15 residues. The CDR3 region is CASSYDSTGGYEQYF. In DNA, the CDR3 is TGTGCCAGCAGCTATGACAGTACGGGGGGTTACGAGCAGTACTTC.

V gene TRBV9 combines with J gene TRBJ1-2; 7 nucleotides align to TRBD1. This CDR3 is built from 15 residues. Germline assignment: CDR1 SGDLS and CDR2 YYNGEE. Trimming removed 4 bases from V and 3 bases from J; junction bases left unmatched: 9. CDR3 sequence reads: CASSRYQGGDYGYTF. CDR3 nucleotides: TGTGCCAGCAGCCGCTATCAGGGGGGAGACTATGGCTACACCTTC. Drawing the rest from reference TRBV9 and TRBJ1-2, the complete variable domain is DSGVTQTPKHLITATGQRVTLRCSPRSGDLSVYWYQQSLDQGLQFLIQYYNGEERAKGNILERFSAQQFPDLHSELNLSSLELGDSALYFCASSRYQGGDYGYTFGSGTRLTVV.

The chain uses TRBV5-1 and TRBJ1-2, with 7 bases aligning to TRBD1. V trimming: 7 bases; J trimming: 8 bases; junction bases outside the gene matches: 14. This CDR3 comprises 14 residues. CDR1 and CDR2 (germline): SGHRS, YFSETQ. CDR3 nucleotide sequence: TGCGCCAGCTCCCCATCGTTCAGGGGGGAGGGCTACACCTTC. Residues: CASSPSFRGEGYTF.

This sequence joins TRBV7-2 and TRBJ2-7, with a weak D call TRBD1 (6 bases). The CDR3 is 16 residues long. The V gene lost 5 bases and the J gene lost 5 bases, with 22 bases spanning the gap. Germline values: CDR1 SGHTA, CDR2 FQGNSA. CDR3 DNA sequence: TGTGCCAGCAGCCTAGTCGAGGGGGTTAAATACAACGAGCAGTACTTC. Translation gives CASSLVEGVKYNEQYF.

The DNA of the CDR3 is TGTGCCAGCAGCCAAGAAGGGACAGGGGGCACTGAAGCTTTCTTT. It yields the protein CASSQEGTGGTEAFF. V gene TRBV4-2 combines with J gene TRBJ1-1; TRBD1 matches at 11 bases. The CDR3 consists of 15 residues. Germline V lookup: CDR1 LGHNA, CDR2 YNFKEQ. V shed 0 bases and J 4 bases; nucleotides not matched to a gene: 1.

This rearrangement joins TRBV2 to TRBJ2-6; 14 bases line up with TRBD2. V trimming: 5 bases; J trimming: 2 bases; junction bases outside the gene matches: 2. Germline CDR1 and CDR2: SNHLY and FYNNEI. The CDR3 has 17 amino acids. This chain's CDR3 is CASSRLAGGPGANVLTF. The CDR3 bases are TGTGCCAGCAGTAGACTAGCGGGGGGGCCTGGGGCCAACGTCCTGACTTTC. Full variable domain (missing parts from reference TRBV2 and TRBJ2-6): EPEVTQTPSHQVTQMGQEVILRCVPISNHLYFYWYRQILGQKVEFLVSFYNNEISEKSEIFDDQFSVERPDGSNFTLKIRSTKLEDSAMYFCASSRLAGGPGANVLTFGAGSRLTVL.

The rearrangement uses TRBV5-1 and TRBJ2-3, with a weak D call TRBD1 (6 bases). The CDR3 has 15 amino acids. Germline CDR1 and CDR2: SGHRS and YFSETQ. The V end lost 4 bases, the J end lost 3 bases, and 15 bases lay between the germline ends. CDR3 residues: CASSDPGRGTDTQYF. The CDR3 DNA reads as TGCGCCAGCAGCGACCCCGGCAGGGGAACAGATACGCAGTATTTT.

The rearrangement links TRBV11-2 to TRBJ1-6; TRBD1 is a possible D gene (5 bases). This CDR3 region has 18 residues. Germline CDR1 SGHAT, CDR2 FQNNGV. Trimming stripped 0 bases from V and 0 bases from J, with 12 bases between. CDR3 DNA sequence: TGTGCCAGCAGCTTAGAGGGTTCGGGGGGCTCCTATAATTCACCCCTCCACTTT. This encodes CASSLEGSGGSYNSPLHF.

This chain connects TRBV3-1 (or the pseudogene TRBV3-2) to TRBJ2-1; D perhaps matches TRBD1 (5 bases). The germline V gene encodes CDR1 LGHDT and CDR2 YNNKEL (reference sequence). The length of the CDR3 is 15 residues. Trimming removed 3 bases from V and 4 bases from J, with 13 bases in between. The CDR3 nucleotides read TGTGCCAGCAGCCATTGGACAAGAAAATACAATGAGCAGTTCTTC. Amino acids: CASSHWTRKYNEQFF.

This rearrangement joins TRBV28 to TRBJ1-1; the D gene is possibly TRBD1 (6 bases). This CDR3 spans 14 amino acids. V was cut by 2 bases and J by 4 bases, with 11 bases left in between. From germline, CDR1 is MDHEN and CDR2 SYDVKM. The CDR3 nucleotides are TGTGCCAGCAGTTTACCAGGGGTGAGCACTGAAGCTTTCTTT. Protein product: CASSLPGVSTEAFF.

The gene calls are TRBV5-5 and TRBJ1-2; D remains ambiguous. This CDR3 contains 15 residues. The V end was cut by 0 bases, the J end by 4 bases, with 13 bases between. Per germline, CDR1 SGHKS and CDR2 YYEKEE (reference sequence). The CDR3 here is CASSLELVSGYGYTF. The DNA of the CDR3 is TGTGCCAGCAGCTTGGAGCTGGTATCGGGCTATGGCTACACCTTC.

This chain connects TRBV14 to TRBJ1-2; no reliable D call. Per germline, CDR1 SGHDN and CDR2 FVKESK. The CDR3 is made up of 12 amino acids. V lost 5 bases to trimming and J lost 2 bases, with 6 bases between them. The chain's CDR3 is CASSRGNYGYTF. The CDR3 DNA follows: TGTGCCAGCAGCAGAGGGAACTATGGCTACACCTTC.

This clone appeared a few times. V usage is TRBV15 and J usage is TRBJ1-2; 7 bases fit TRBD1. The CDR3 consists of 16 residues. Germline CDR1 and CDR2: LNHNV and YYDKDF (reference sequence). V was pared by 3 bases and J by 6 bases, with 13 bases of the junction left unmatched. CDR3 sequence: CATSSGGANRGHGYTF. As DNA, the CDR3 is TGTGCCACCAGCAGCGGGGGGGCTAACAGGGGACATGGCTACACCTTC.

Concerning this clone: The sample contains more than one DNA sequence encoding this CDR3. The chain has TRBV28 and TRBJ2-7; D ambiguous. The CDR3 totals 11 residues. Between the trimmed V and J ends, which lost 5 bases and 3 bases, there was a span of 5 bases. Germline-derived CDR1 and CDR2 are MDHEN and SYDVKM. CDR3 nucleotide sequence: TGTGCCAGCAGTCGCGGCTACGAGCAGTACTTC. This codes for CASSRGYEQYF.

This clone has a handful of counts. The chain employs TRBV5-6 and TRBJ1-2; D gene ambiguous. CDR3 length: 13 amino acids. Germline V gives CDR1 SGHDT, CDR2 YYEEEE. Trimming left V 2 bases short and J 8 bases short, with 13 bases between. DNA of the CDR3: TGTGCCAGCAGCTTTTTGTCCGGGTACGGCTACACCTTC. This translates into CASSFLSGYGYTF.

The chain couples TRBV19 to TRBJ2-7, with a possible D match to TRBD1 (8 bases). The CDR3 has 16 residues. From germline, CDR1 is LNHDA and CDR2 SQIVND (reference sequence). Trimming took off 5 bases at V and 1 base at J, with 18 bases between the two ends. CDR3 sequence reads: CASSPRQGRGSYEQYF. In DNA, the CDR3 is TGTGCCAGTAGTCCCCGACAGGGGAGGGGGTCCTACGAGCAGTACTTC. Together with reference TRBV19 and TRBJ2-7, the CDR3 gives the full variable domain: DGGITQSPKYLFRKEGQNVTLSCEQNLNHDAMYWYRQDPGQGLRLIYYSQIVNDFQKGDIAEGYSVSREKKESFPLTVTSAQKNPTAFYLCASSPRQGRGSYEQYFGPGTRLTVT.

V usage is TRBV6-5 and J usage is TRBJ2-3; TRBD1 aligns across 7 bases. CDR3 length: 15 residues. Trimming removed 6 bases from V and 6 bases from J; junction bases left unmatched: 12. In germline, CDR1 is MNHEY, CDR2 SVGAGI. The CDR3 is CASRIHVQGFDTQYF. In nucleotides, the CDR3 is TGTGCCAGCAGAATCCACGTACAGGGGTTCGATACGCAGTATTTT.

This rearrangement joins TRBV4-1 to TRBJ1-3, with D perhaps TRBD1 (5 bases). The V and J ends lost 4 bases and 1 base respectively, with 11 bases between them. The CDR3 runs 15 residues. CDR1 and CDR2 (germline): MGHRA, YSYEKL. CDR3 region: CASSRQDSSGNTIYF. The CDR3 coding sequence is TGCGCCAGCAGCCGACAAGACAGTTCTGGAAACACCATATATTTT.

The chain carries TRBV4-1 and TRBJ2-7, with D possibly being TRBD2 (5 bases). Trimming shortened V by 3 bases and J by 2 bases, and 14 bases separated the two germline ends. The germline V gene has CDR1 MGHRA and CDR2 YSYEKL. The CDR3 runs 15 residues. CDR3 nucleotide sequence: TGCGCCAGCAGCCAGCCACAAGGGAGTCCCTACGAGCAGTACTTC. Translated, it gives CASSQPQGSPYEQYF.

The chain has TRBV5-1 and TRBJ1-1, with D possibly being TRBD1 (6 bases). CDR1 SGHRS and CDR2 YFSETQ come from the germline V gene. The CDR3 consists of 13 residues. The V end was cut by 3 bases, the J end by 1 base, with 7 bases between. The CDR3 spells CASSSGANTEAFF. CDR3 DNA: TGCGCCAGCAGCTCAGGGGCGAACACTGAAGCTTTCTTT.

The chain carries TRBV5-1 and TRBJ2-4, with 13 bases lining up with TRBD2. V was pared by 4 bases and J by 4 bases, with 8 bases of the junction left unmatched. The CDR3 extends over 17 amino acids. The germline gives CDR1 SGHRS, CDR2 YFSETQ. This CDR3 reads CASSEGTSGALKNIQYF. CDR3 DNA sequence: TGCGCCAGCAGCGAGGGGACTAGCGGGGCGCTTAAAAACATTCAGTACTTC.